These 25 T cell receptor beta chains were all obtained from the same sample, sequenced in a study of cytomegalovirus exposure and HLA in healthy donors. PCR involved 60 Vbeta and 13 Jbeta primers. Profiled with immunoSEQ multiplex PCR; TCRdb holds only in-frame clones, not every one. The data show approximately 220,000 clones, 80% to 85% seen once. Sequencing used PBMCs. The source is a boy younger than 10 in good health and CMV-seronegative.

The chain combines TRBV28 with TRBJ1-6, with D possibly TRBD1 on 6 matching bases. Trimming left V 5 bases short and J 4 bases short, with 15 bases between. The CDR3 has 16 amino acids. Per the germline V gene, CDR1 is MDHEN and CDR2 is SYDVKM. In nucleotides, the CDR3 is TGTGCCAGCAGTCAAGCGGACAGCCGGTATAATTCACCCCTCCACTTT. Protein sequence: CASSQADSRYNSPLHF. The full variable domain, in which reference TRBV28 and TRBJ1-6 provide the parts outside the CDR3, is DVKVTQSSRYLVKRTGEKVFLECVQDMDHENMFWYRQDPGLGLRLIYFSYDVKMKEKGDIPEGYSVSREKKERFSLILESASTNQTSMYLCASSQADSRYNSPLHFGNGTRLTVT.

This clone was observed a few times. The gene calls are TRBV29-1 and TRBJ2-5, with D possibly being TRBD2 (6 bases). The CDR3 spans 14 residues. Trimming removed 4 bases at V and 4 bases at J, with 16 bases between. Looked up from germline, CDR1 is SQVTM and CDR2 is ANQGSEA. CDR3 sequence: CSVALRLVPETQYF. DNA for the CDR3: TGCAGCGTTGCCCTCCGACTAGTCCCAGAGACCCAGTACTTC.

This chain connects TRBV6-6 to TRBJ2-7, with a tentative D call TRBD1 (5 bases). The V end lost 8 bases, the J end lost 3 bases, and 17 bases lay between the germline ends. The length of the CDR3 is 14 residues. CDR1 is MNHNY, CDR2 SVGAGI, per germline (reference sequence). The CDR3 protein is CASARAGNYYEQYF. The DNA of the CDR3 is TGTGCCAGCGCCCGGGCAGGGAATTACTACGAGCAGTACTTC.

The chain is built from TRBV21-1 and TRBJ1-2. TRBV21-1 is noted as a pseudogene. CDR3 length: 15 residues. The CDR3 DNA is TGTGCCAGCGGTGGAGGGACGGAGGCTAACTATGGCTACACCTTC. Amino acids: CASGGGTEANYGYTF.

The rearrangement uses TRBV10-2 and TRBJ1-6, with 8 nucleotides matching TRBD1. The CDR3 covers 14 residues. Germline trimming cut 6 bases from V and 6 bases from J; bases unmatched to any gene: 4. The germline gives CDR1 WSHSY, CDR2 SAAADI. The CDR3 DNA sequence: TGCGCCAGCAGCCAAGACAGGGGTAATTCACCCCTCCACTTT. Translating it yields CASSQDRGNSPLHF.

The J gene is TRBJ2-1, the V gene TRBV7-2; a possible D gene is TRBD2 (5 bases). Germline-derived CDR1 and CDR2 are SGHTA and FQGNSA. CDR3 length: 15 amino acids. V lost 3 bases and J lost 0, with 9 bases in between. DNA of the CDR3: TGTGCCAGCAGCTTTTCGGGGAGCTCCTACAATGAGCAGTTCTTC. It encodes CASSFSGSSYNEQFF. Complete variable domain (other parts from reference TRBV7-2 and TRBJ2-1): GAGVSQSPSNKVTEKGKDVELRCDPISGHTALYWYRQSLGQGLEFLIYFQGNSAPDKSGLPSDRFSAERTGGSVSTLTIQRTQQEDSAVYLCASSFSGSSYNEQFFGPGTRLTVL.

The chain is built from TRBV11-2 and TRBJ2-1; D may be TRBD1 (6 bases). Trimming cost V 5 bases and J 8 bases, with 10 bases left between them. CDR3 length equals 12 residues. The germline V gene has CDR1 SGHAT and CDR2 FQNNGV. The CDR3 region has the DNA TGTGCCAGCAGCCCACAGGGATATGAGCAGTTCTTC. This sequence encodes CASSPQGYEQFF.

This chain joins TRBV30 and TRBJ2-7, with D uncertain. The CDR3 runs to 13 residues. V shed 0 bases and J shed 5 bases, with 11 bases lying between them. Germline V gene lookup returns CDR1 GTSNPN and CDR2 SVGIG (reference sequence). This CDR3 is CAWSVNSPDEQYF. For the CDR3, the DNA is TGTGCCTGGAGTGTAAACTCGCCGGACGAGCAGTACTTC.

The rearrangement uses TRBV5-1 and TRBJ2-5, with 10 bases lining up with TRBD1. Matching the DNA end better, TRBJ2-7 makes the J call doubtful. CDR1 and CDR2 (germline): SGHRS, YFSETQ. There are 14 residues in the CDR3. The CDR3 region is CASSPDRGYYEQYF. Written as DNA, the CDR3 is TGCGCCAGCAGCCCGGACAGGGGGTACTACGAGCAGTACTTC.

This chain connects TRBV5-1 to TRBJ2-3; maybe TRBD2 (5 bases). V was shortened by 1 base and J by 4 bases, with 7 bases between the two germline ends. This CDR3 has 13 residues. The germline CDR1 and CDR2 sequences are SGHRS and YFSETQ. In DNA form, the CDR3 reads TGCGCCAGCAGCTTGCACGGGGCAGATACGCAGTATTTT. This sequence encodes CASSLHGADTQYF. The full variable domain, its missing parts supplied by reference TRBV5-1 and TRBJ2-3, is KAGVTQTPRYLIKTRGQQVTLSCSPISGHRSVSWYQQTPGQGLQFLFEYFSETQRNKGNFPGRFSGRQFSNSRSEMNVSTLELGDSALYLCASSLHGADTQYFGPGTRLTVL.

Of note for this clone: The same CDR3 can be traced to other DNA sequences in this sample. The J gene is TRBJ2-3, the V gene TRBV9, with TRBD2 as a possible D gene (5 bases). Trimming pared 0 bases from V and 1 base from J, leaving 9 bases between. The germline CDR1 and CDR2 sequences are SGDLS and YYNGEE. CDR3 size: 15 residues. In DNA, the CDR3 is TGTGCCAGCAGCGTAGGTGCGGGTGGCACAGATACGCAGTATTTT. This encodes CASSVGAGGTDTQYF. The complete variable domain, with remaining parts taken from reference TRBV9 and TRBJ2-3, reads DSGVTQTPKHLITATGQRVTLRCSPRSGDLSVYWYQQSLDQGLQFLIQYYNGEERAKGNILERFSAQQFPDLHSELNLSSLELGDSALYFCASSVGAGGTDTQYFGPGTRLTVL.

The CDR3 reads CASNQVSRNYNEQFF. Written as DNA, the CDR3 is TGCGCCAGCAACCAGGTTTCCAGGAACTACAATGAGCAGTTCTTC. The chain recombines TRBV5-1 with TRBJ2-1; D ambiguous. The ends were cut back, 6 bases at V and 3 bases at J, with 16 bases in the middle. The CDR3 sequence is 15 residues long. CDR1 and CDR2 from the germline V gene are SGHRS and YFSETQ.

CDR3 sequence (DNA): TGTGCCAGCAGCGCGAGGGTGGACACTGAAGCTTTCTTT. Protein product: CASSARVDTEAFF. The rearrangement joins TRBV7-9 to TRBJ1-1; D not resolved. This CDR3 has 13 amino acids. Germline V CDR1 and CDR2: SEHNR, FQNEAQ (reference sequence). Between the trimmed V and J ends, which lost 5 bases and 3 bases, there was a span of 10 bases.

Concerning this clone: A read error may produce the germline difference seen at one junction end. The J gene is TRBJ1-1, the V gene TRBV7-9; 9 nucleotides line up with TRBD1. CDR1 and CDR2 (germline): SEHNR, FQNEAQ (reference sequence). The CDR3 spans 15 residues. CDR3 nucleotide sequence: TGTTCCAGCAGCCGAAGGACAGGGGATAACACTGAAGCTTTCTTT. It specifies CSSSRRTGDNTEAFF.

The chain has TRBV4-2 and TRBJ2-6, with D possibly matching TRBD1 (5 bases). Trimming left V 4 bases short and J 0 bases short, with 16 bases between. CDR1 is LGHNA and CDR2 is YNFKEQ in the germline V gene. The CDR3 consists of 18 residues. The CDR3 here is CASSRVPGQTSGANVLTF. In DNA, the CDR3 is TGTGCCAGCAGCCGAGTTCCTGGACAAACCTCTGGGGCCAACGTCCTGACTTTC.

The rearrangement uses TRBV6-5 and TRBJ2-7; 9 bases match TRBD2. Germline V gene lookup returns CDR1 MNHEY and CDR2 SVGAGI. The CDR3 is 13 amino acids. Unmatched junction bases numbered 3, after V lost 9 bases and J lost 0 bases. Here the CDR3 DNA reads TGTGCCAGGAGCGGGAGGCCCTCCTACGAGCAGTACTTC. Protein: CARSGRPSYEQYF.

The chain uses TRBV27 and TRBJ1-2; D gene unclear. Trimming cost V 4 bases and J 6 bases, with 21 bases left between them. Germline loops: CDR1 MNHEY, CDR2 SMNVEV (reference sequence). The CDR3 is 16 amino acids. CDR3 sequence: CASSSISPTLLHGYTF. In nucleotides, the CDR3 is TGTGCCAGCAGTTCGATTTCCCCGACACTCCTGCATGGCTACACCTTC.

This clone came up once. The CDR3 protein is CASSPRQVNEQFF. The CDR3 DNA sequence: TGTGCCAGCAGCCCCCGACAGGTCAATGAGCAGTTCTTC. This rearrangement joins TRBV5-4 to TRBJ2-1; D is possibly TRBD1 (6 bases). The V gene's germline CDR1 is SGHNT and CDR2 YYREEE (reference sequence). This CDR3 region has 13 residues. Deletions cut 4 bases from V and 6 bases from J, with 11 bases between.

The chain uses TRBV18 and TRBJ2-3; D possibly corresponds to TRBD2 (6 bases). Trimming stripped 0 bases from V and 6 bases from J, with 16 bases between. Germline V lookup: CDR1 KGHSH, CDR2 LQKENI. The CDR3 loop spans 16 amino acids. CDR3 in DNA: TGTGCCAGCTCACCACCTTCTCGGGGGTCAGGTGATACGCAGTATTTT. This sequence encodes CASSPPSRGSGDTQYF.

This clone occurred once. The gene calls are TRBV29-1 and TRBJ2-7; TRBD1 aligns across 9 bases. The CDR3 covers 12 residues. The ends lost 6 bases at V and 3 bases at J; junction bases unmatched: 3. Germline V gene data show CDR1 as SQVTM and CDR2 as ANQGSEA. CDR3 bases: TGCAGCGTGAAGACAGGGGGCTACGAGCAGTACTTC. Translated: CSVKTGGYEQYF.

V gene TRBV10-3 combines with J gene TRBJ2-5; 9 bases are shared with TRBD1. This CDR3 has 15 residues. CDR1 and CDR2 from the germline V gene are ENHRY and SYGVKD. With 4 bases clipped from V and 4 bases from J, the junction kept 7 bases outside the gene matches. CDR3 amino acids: CAISGSGQGLETQYF. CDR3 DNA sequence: TGTGCCATCAGTGGGTCCGGACAGGGGTTAGAGACCCAGTACTTC.

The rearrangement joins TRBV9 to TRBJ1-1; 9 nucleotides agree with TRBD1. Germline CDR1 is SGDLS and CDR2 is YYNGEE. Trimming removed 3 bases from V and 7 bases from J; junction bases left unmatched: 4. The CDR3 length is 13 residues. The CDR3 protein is CASSAGTGYEAFF. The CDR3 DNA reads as TGTGCCAGCAGCGCCGGGACAGGGTATGAAGCTTTCTTT.

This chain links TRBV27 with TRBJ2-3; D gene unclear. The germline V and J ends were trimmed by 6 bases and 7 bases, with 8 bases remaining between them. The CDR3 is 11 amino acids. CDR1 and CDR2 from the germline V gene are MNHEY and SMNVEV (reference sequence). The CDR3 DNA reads TGTGCCAGCAGGTTCGAGTATACGCAGTATTTT. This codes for CASRFEYTQYF.

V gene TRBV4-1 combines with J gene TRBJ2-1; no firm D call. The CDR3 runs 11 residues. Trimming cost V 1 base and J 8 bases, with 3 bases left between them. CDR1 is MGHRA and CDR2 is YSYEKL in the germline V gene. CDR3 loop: CASSQAYEQFF. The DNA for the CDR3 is TGCGCCAGCAGCCAAGCATATGAGCAGTTCTTC.

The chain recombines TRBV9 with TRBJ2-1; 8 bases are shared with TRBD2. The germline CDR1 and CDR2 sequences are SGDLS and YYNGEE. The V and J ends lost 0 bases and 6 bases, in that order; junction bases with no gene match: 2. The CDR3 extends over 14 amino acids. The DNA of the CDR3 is TGTGCCAGCAGCGTAGCCGGGGGGGCCAATGAGCAGTTCTTC. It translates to CASSVAGGANEQFF.